This TCR beta chain was profiled in a study of blood T cell repertoires in COVID-19. Trimming took 3 bases from V and 4 from J; bases not matched to a gene: 5. The CDR3 has 14 amino acids. Germline V gene lookup returns CDR1 LGHDT and CDR2 YNNKEL (reference sequence). TCRdb's table, derived via immunoSEQ multiplex PCR, lists solely in-frame clones and lacks some. The sample carries about 400,000 clones, roughly 90% recorded once. Across under 25 US areas, participants ranged in age from about 18 to 100 years. Self-reported history from a screening survey and questionnaire set each donor's cohort. This clone has just a few counts.

Sequencing was carried out using PBMCs or T cells enriched from blood (not recorded which). This receptor was taken from a middle-aged woman with acute COVID-19. This sequence joins TRBV3-1 (or the pseudogene TRBV3-2) and TRBJ2-7; TRBD2 aligns across 8 bases. The CDR3 region is CASSHTGGDYEQYF. CDR3 bases: TGTGCCAGCAGCCACACCGGGGGGGATTACGAGCAGTACTTC.